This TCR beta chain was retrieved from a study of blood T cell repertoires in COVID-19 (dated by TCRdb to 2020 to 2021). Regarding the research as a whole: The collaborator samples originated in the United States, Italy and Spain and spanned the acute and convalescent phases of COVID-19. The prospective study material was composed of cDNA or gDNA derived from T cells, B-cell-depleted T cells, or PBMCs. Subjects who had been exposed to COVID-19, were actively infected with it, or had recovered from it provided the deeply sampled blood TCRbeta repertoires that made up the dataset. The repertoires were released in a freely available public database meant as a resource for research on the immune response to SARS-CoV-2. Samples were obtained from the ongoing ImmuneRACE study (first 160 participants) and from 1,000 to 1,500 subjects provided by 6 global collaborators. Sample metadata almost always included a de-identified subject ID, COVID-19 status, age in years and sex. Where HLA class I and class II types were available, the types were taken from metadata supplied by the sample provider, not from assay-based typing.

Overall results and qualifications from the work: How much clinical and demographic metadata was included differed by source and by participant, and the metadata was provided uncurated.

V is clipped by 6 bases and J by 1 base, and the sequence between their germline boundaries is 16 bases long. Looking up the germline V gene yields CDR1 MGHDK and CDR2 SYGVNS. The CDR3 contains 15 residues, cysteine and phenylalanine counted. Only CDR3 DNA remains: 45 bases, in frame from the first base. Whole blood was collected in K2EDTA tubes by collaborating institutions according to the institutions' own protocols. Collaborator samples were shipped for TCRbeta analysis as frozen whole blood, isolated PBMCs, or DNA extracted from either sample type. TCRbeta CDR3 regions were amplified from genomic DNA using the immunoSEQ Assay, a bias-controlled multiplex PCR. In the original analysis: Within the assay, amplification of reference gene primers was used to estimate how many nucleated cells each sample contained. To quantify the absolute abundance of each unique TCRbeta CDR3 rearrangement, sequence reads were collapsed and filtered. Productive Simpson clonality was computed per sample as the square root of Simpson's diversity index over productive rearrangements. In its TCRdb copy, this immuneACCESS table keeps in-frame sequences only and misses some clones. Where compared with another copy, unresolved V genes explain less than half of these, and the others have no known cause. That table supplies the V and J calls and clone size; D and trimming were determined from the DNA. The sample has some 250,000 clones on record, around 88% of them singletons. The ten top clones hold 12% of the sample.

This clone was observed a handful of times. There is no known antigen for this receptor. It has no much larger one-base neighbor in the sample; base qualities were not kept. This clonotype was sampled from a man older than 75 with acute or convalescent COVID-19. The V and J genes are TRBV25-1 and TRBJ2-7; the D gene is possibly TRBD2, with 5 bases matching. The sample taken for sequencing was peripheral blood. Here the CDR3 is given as CASRESGSSSYEQYF. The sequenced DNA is TGTGCCAGCAGGGAGAGCGGATCCAGTTCCTACGAGCAGTACTTC.